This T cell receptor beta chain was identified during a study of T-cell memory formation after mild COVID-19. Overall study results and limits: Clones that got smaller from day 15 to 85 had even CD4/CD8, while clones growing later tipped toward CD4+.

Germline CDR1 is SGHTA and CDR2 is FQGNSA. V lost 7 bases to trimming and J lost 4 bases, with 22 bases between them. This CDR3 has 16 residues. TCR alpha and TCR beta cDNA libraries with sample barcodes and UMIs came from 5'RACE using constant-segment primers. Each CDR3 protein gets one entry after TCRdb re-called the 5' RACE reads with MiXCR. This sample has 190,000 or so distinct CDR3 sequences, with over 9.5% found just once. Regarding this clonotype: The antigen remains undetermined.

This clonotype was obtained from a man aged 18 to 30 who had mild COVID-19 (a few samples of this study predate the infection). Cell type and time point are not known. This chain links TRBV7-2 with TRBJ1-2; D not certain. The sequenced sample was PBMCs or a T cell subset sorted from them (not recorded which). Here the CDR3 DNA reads TGTGCCAGCACCTATTCCGGGTCTCGGGAGTCCTATGGCTACACCTTC. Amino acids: CASTYSGSRESYGYTF.